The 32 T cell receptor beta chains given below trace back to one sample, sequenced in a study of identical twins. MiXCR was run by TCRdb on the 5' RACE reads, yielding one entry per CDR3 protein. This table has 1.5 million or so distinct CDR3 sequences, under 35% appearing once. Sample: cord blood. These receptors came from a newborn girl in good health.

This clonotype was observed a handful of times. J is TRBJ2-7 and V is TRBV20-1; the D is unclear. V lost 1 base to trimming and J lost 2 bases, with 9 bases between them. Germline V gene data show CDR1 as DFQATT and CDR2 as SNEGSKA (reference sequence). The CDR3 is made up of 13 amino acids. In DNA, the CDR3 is TGCAGTGCTAGAGCCGACATCCCCTACGAGCAGTACTTC. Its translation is CSARADIPYEQYF.

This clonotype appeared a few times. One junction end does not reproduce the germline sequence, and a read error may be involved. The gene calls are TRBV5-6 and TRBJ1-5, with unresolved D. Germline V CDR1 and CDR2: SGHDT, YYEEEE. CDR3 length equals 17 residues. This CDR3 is CTSSLTGRPYSNQPQHF. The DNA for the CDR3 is TGTACCAGCAGCTTGACTGGCAGACCTTATAGCAATCAGCCCCAGCATTTT.

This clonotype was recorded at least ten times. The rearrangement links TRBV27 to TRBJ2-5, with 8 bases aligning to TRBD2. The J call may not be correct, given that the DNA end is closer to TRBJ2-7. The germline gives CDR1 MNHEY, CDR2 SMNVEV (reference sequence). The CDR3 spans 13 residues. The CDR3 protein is CASSLGGRNEQYF. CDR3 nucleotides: TGTGCCAGCAGTTTGGGCGGGAGGAACGAGCAGTACTTC.

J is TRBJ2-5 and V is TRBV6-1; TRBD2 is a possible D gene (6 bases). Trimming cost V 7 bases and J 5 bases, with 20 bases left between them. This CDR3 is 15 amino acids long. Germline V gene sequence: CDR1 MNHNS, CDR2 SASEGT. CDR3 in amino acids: CASTQGTSRVETQYF. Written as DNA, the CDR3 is TGTGCCAGCACCCAGGGAACTAGCAGAGTGGAGACCCAGTACTTC.

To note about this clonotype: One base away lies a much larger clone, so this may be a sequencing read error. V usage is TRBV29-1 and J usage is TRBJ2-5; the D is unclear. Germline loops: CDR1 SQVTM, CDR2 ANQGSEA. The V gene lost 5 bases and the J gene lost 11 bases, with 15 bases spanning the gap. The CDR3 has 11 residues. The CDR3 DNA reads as TGCAGCGTTAACGCGCTGGGTGAGCAGTACTTC. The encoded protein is CSVNALGEQYF.

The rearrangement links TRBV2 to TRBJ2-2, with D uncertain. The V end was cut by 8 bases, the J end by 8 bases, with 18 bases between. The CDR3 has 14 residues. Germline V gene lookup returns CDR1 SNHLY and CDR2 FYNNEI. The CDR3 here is CASSPVGRLGELFF. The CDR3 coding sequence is TGTGCCAGCTCCCCTGTAGGGCGTTTGGGGGAGCTGTTTTTT.

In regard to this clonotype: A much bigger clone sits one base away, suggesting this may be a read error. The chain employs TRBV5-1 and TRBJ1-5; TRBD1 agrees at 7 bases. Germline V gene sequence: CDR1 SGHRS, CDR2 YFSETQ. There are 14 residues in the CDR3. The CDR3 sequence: CAGSLEGASQPQHF. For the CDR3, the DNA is TGCGCCGGCAGCTTGGAGGGGGCCAGTCAGCCCCAGCATTTT.

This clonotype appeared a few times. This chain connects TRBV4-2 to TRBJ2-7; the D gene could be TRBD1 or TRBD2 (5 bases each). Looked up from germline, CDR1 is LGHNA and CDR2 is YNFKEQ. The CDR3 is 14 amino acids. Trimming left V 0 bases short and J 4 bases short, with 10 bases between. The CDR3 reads CASSQDERGYEQYF. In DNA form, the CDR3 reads TGTGCCAGCAGCCAAGATGAGAGGGGATACGAGCAGTACTTC.

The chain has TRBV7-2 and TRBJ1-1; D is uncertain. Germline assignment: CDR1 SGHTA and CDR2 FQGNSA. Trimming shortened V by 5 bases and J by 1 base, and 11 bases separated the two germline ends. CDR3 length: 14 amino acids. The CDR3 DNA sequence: TGTGCCAGCAGCCGGGTTGGATGGAACACTGAAGCTTTCTTT. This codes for CASSRVGWNTEAFF.

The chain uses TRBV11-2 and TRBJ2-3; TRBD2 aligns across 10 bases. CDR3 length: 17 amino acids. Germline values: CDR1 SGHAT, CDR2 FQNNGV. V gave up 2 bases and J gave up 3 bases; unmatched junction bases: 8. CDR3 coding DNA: TGTGCCAGCAGCTTATTTCTCGGAGCGGGAGGGACAGATACGCAGTATTTT. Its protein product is CASSLFLGAGGTDTQYF.

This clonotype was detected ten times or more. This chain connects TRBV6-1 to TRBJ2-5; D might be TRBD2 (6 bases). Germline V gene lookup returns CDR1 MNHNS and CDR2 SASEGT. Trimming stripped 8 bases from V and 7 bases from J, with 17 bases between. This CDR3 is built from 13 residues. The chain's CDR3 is CASGQGLSSTQYF. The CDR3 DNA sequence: TGTGCCAGCGGTCAGGGACTTTCGTCGACCCAGTACTTC.

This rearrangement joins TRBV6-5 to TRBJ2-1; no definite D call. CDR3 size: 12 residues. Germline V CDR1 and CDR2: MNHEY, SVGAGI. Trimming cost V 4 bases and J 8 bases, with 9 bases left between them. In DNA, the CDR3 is TGTGCCAGCAGTTTCAATAGGGATGAGCAGTTCTTC. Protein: CASSFNRDEQFF.

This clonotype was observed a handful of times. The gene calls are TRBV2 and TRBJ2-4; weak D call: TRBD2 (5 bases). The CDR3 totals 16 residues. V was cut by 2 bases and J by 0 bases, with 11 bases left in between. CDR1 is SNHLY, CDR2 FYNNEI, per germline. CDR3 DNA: TGTGCCAGCAGTGAATTGGGAGTCCTAGCCAAAAACATTCAGTACTTC. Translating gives CASSELGVLAKNIQYF. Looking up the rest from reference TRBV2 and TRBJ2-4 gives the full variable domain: EPEVTQTPSHQVTQMGQEVILRCVPISNHLYFYWYRQILGQKVEFLVSFYNNEISEKSEIFDDQFSVERPDGSNFTLKIRSTKLEDSAMYFCASSELGVLAKNIQYFGAGTRLSVL.

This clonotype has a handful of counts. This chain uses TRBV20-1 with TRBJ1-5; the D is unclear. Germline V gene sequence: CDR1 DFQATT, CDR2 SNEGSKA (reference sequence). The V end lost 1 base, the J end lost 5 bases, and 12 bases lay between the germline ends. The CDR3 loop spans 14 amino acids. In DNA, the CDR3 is TGCAGTGCTAGAGCTCGCCAGCCCTATCAGCCCCAGCATTTT. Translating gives CSARARQPYQPQHF.

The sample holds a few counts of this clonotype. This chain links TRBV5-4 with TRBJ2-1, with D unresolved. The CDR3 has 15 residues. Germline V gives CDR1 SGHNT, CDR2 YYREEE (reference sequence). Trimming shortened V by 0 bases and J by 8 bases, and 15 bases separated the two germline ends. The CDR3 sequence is CASSLAGGLRDEQFF. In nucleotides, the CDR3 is TGTGCCAGCAGCTTGGCCGGTGGTCTCCGGGATGAGCAGTTCTTC.

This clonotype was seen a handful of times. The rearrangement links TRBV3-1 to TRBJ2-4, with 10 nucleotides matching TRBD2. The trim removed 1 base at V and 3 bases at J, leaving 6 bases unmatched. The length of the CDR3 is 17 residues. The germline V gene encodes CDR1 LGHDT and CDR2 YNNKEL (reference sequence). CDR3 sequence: CASSQGGSGRGKNIQYF. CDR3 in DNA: TGTGCCAGCAGCCAAGGAGGAAGCGGGAGGGGCAAAAACATTCAGTACTTC.

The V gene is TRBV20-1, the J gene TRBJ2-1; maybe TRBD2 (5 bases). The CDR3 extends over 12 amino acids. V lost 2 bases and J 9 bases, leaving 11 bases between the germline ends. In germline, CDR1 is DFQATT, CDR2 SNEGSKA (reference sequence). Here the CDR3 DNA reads TGCAGTGCTAGACTAGCTCTCAGTGAGCAGTTCTTC. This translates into CSARLALSEQFF.

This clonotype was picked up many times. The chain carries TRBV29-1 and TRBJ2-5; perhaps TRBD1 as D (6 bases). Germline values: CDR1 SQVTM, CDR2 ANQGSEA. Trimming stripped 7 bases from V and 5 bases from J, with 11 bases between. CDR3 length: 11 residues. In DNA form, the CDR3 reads TGCAGCGCCAACCAGGGGGAGACCCAGTACTTC. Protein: CSANQGETQYF.

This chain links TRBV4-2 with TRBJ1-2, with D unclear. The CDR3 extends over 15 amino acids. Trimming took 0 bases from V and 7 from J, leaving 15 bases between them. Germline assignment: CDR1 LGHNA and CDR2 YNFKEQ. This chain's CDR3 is CASSQELRDKGGYTF. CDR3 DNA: TGTGCCAGCAGCCAAGAGCTTAGGGATAAGGGTGGCTACACCTTC.

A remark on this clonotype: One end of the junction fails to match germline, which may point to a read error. CDR3 bases: TGTTCCTGGACAGAAGTGAACGAGCAGTACTTC. Translated, it gives CSWTEVNEQYF. The gene calls are TRBV30 and TRBJ2-7, with D possibly TRBD1 on 6 matching bases. CDR1 and CDR2 (germline): GTSNPN, SVGIG (reference sequence). CDR3 size: 11 residues.

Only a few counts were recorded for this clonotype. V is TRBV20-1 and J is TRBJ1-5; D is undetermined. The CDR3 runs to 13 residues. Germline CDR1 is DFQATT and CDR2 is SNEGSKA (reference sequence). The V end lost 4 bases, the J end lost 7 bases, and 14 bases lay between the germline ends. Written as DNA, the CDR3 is TGCAGTGCTACATCCACCAGGTTCCAGCCCCAGCATTTT. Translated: CSATSTRFQPQHF.

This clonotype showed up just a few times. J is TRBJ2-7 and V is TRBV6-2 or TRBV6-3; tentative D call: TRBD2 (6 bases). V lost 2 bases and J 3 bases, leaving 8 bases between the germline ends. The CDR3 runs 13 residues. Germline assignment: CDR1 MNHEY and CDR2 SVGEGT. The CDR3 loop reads CASSYRRGYEQYF. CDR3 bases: TGTGCCAGCAGTTACAGGCGGGGCTACGAGCAGTACTTC.

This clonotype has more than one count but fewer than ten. The CDR3 region has the DNA TGTGCCAGCGCGGACAGGGGGGTTTCGGGAGGCTACACCTTC. Protein product: CASADRGVSGGYTF. V gene TRBV6-6 combines with J gene TRBJ1-2, with 10 bases identical to TRBD1. CDR3 length equals 14 residues. V was clipped by 8 bases and J by 8 bases; unmatched bases: 11. CDR1 is MNHNY, CDR2 SVGAGI, per germline (reference sequence).

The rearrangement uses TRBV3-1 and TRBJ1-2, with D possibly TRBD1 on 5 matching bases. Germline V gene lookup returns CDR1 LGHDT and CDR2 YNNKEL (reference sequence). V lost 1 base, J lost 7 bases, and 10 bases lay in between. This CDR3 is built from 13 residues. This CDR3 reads CASSQGQPGGYTF. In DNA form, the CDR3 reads TGTGCCAGCAGCCAAGGACAGCCAGGTGGCTACACCTTC.

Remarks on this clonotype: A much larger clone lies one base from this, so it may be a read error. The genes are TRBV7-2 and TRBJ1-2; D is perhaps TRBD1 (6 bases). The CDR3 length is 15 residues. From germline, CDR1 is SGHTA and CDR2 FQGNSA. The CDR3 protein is CAGSLADSRFYGYTF. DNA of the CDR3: TGTGCCGGCAGCTTAGCGGACAGCCGATTCTATGGCTACACCTTC.

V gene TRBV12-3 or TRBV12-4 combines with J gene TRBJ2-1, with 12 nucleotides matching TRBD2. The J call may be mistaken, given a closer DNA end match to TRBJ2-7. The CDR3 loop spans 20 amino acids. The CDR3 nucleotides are TGTGCCAGCAGTTTATCCGCGGCTAGCGGGAGGGGGAGCTCCTACAATGAGCAGTACTTC. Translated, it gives CASSLSAASGRGSSYNEQYF.

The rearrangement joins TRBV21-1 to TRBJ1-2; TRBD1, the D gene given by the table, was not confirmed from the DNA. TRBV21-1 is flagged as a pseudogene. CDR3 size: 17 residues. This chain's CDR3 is CASSKNLQGSYNYGYTF. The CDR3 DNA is TGTGCCAGCAGCAAGAATTTACAGGGATCCTACAACTATGGCTACACCTTC.

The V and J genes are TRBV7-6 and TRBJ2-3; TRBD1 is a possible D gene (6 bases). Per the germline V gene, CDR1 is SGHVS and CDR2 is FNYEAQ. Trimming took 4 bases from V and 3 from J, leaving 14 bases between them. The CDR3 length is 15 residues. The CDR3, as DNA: TGTGCCAGCAGCTCCGACAGGACGGCAACAGATACGCAGTATTTT. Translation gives CASSSDRTATDTQYF.

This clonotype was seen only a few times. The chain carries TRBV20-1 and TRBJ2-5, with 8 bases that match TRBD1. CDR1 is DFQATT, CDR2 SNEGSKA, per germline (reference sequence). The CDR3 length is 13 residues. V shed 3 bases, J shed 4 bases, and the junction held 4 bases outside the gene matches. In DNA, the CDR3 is TGCAGTGCTAGGACGACAGGGGTAGAGACCCAGTACTTC. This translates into CSARTTGVETQYF.

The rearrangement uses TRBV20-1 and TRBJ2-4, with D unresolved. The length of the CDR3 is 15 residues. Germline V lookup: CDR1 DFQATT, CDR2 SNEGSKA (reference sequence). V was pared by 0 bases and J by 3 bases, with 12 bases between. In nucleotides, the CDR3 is TGCAGTGCTAGAGATTCCGCAGGCCTCAAAAACATTCAGTACTTC. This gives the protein CSARDSAGLKNIQYF.

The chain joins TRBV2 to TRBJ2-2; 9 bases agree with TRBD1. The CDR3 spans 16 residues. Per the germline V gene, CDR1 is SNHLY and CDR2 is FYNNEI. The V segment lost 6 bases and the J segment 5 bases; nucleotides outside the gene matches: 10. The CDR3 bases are TGTGCCAGCAGGCCCCCGGGACAGGGTAGTACCGGGGAGCTGTTTTTT. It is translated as CASRPPGQGSTGELFF.

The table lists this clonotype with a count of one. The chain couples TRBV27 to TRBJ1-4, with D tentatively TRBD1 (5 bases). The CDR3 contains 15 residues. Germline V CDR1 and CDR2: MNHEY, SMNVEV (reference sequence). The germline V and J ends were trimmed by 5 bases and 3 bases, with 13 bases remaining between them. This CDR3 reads CASSQQGPANEKLFF. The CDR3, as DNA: TGTGCCAGCAGTCAGCAGGGACCGGCTAATGAAAAACTGTTTTTT.